The 24 T cell receptor beta chains presented below share a single source sample, sequenced in a study of shared clonotypes between healthy human individuals. Generated by immunoSEQ multiplex PCR, the TCRdb table keeps only in-frame clones and is missing some. The sample holds millions of clones, approximately 93% seen once. The sample was naive CD4+ T cells from PBMCs. Subset meaning: CD45RA+ positively selected. The receptors come from a man aged 18 to 35 in good health. Some clones in this sample may be carry-over from other donors' samples.

The chain is built from TRBV5-4 and TRBJ2-1, with 14 bases fitting TRBD2. CDR3 length equals 16 residues. V was pared by 0 bases and J by 6 bases, with 2 bases of the junction left unmatched. Germline V CDR1 and CDR2: SGHNT, YYREEE (reference sequence). The CDR3 sequence: CASSLVTSGRGNEQFF. CDR3 nucleotide sequence: TGTGCCAGCAGCTTGGTGACTAGCGGGAGGGGCAATGAGCAGTTCTTC.

This chain connects TRBV7-9 to TRBJ1-5; possible D gene TRBD1, 5 bases. The germline CDR1 and CDR2 sequences are SEHNR and FQNEAQ (reference sequence). The CDR3 is 14 amino acids. Trimming pared 3 bases from V and 3 bases from J, leaving 9 bases between. As DNA, the CDR3 is TGTGCCAGCAGCTTTCGGGGGAACAATCAGCCCCAGCATTTT. Its protein product is CASSFRGNNQPQHF. The full variable domain, in which reference TRBV7-9 and TRBJ1-5 provide the parts outside the CDR3, is DTGVSQNPRHKITKRGQNVTFRCDPISEHNRLYWYRQTLGQGPEFLTYFQNEAQLEKSRLLSDRFSAERPKGSFSTLEIQRTEQGDSAMYLCASSFRGNNQPQHFGDGTRLSIL.

This clone was recorded a few times. The V call is TRBV7-2, the J call TRBJ2-7, with D perhaps being TRBD1 or TRBD2 (5 bases each). The germline V gene has CDR1 SGHTA and CDR2 FQGNSA. V was pared by 3 bases and J by 4 bases, with 16 bases between. This CDR3 is 15 amino acids long. The CDR3: CASSLAWGRQYEQYF. DNA for the CDR3: TGTGCCAGCAGCTTGGCCTGGGGACGGCAATACGAGCAGTACTTC.

A remark on this clone: This sample includes further DNA sequences coding for the same CDR3. The CDR3 DNA reads TGTGCCAGCAGTTACTCGAGAGGGGAGCAGTTCTTC. Residues: CASSYSRGEQFF. The rearrangement links TRBV6-5 to TRBJ2-1; a weak D match, TRBD2 (5 bases). The ends were cut back, 0 bases at V and 10 bases at J, with 7 bases in the middle. Germline-derived CDR1 and CDR2 are MNHEY and SVGAGI. The CDR3 length is 12 residues.

The chain combines TRBV21-1 with TRBJ2-1. TRBV21-1 is an annotated pseudogene. The CDR3 runs to 10 residues. The CDR3 sequence is CASSHNEQFF. The CDR3 coding sequence is TGTGCCAGCAGCCACAATGAGCAGTTCTTC.

This clone was found once. The rearrangement joins TRBV9 to TRBJ1-3; no reliable D call. Germline V CDR1 and CDR2: SGDLS, YYNGEE. V was trimmed by 1 base and J by 1 base, leaving 3 bases between them. The CDR3 length is 13 residues. DNA for the CDR3: TGTGCCAGCAGCGTATGGTCTGGAAACACCATATATTTT. This gives the protein CASSVWSGNTIYF.

Details on this clone: The same CDR3 can be traced to other DNA sequences in this sample. The J gene is TRBJ2-7, the V gene TRBV27; TRBD2 is a possible D gene (5 bases). V was cut by 3 bases and J by 3 bases, with 12 bases left in between. Germline V gene sequence: CDR1 MNHEY, CDR2 SMNVEV (reference sequence). There are 14 residues in the CDR3. This chain's CDR3 is CASSFSGDIYEQYF. As DNA, the CDR3 is TGTGCCAGCAGTTTCAGCGGAGACATCTACGAGCAGTACTTC.

V gene TRBV5-1 combines with J gene TRBJ2-1; 10 bases map to TRBD2. The germline V gene encodes CDR1 SGHRS and CDR2 YFSETQ. The CDR3 has 15 amino acids. V gave up 4 bases and J gave up 7 bases; unmatched junction bases: 8. The CDR3 nucleotides are TGCGCCAGCAGCACCCTTAGCGGGAGGAGAAATGAGCAGTTCTTC. It is translated as CASSTLSGRRNEQFF.

This clone was seen only once. V is TRBV6-5 and J is TRBJ2-1; D unclear. Trimming stripped 5 bases from V and 5 bases from J, with 16 bases between. Germline CDR1 MNHEY, CDR2 SVGAGI. This CDR3 spans 15 amino acids. Written as DNA, the CDR3 is TGTGCCAGCAGTCCGTTTGGGCTTACAAACAATGAGCAGTTCTTC. This translates into CASSPFGLTNNEQFF.

The V and J genes are TRBV7-8 and TRBJ2-1; TRBD2 matches 13 bases. V gave up 6 bases and J gave up 8 bases; unmatched junction bases: 4. Germline-derived CDR1 and CDR2 are SGHVS and FQNEAQ. There are 14 residues in the CDR3. Here the CDR3 DNA reads TGTGCCAGCAGGATGGGACTAGCGGGGTATGAGCAGTTCTTC. It encodes CASRMGLAGYEQFF.

This clone was detected once. The J gene is TRBJ1-5, the V gene TRBV20-1, with D unresolved. In germline, CDR1 is DFQATT, CDR2 SNEGSKA (reference sequence). This CDR3 has 10 residues. V was trimmed by 4 bases and J by 5 bases, leaving 3 bases between them. CDR3 in DNA: TGCAGTGCTAAGGATCAGCCCCAGCATTTT. Its translation: CSAKDQPQHF.

The CDR3 DNA reads as TGTGCCTGGAGTGTGACTAGCCTGGAGACCCAGTACTTC. This gives the protein CAWSVTSLETQYF. J is TRBJ2-5 and V is TRBV30, with 7 bases that match TRBD2. The CDR3 totals 13 residues. V shed 0 bases, J shed 5 bases, and the junction held 3 bases outside the gene matches. Germline CDR1 GTSNPN, CDR2 SVGIG (reference sequence).

Turning to this clone: The same CDR3 can be traced to other DNA sequences in this sample. CDR3: CASSFRRSSYNEQFF. DNA for the CDR3: TGTGCCAGCAGTTTCAGACGGAGCTCCTACAATGAGCAGTTCTTC. This chain connects TRBV28 to TRBJ2-1; D gene uncertain. V was pared by 3 bases and J by 0 bases, with 9 bases between. The CDR3 runs to 15 residues. CDR1 is MDHEN, CDR2 SYDVKM, per germline.

The chain uses TRBV2 and TRBJ2-5, with 10 positions matching TRBD1. J was trimmed by 5 bases and V by 10 bases; bases with no gene match: 7. Germline V gene data show CDR1 as SNHLY and CDR2 as FYNNEI. CDR3 length: 13 residues. The CDR3 sequence is CATRQGAQETQYF. CDR3 nucleotides: TGTGCCACCCGACAGGGGGCGCAGGAGACCCAGTACTTC.

V gene TRBV4-2 combines with J gene TRBJ1-1; 7 nucleotides agree with TRBD1. From germline, CDR1 is LGHNA and CDR2 YNFKEQ. The CDR3 is 17 amino acids. V was pared by 4 bases and J by 4 bases, with 15 bases of the junction left unmatched. CDR3 DNA: TGTGCCAGCAGCCGAGTGGGCGTGCCCCAGGGGGGCACTGAAGCTTTCTTT. Its protein is CASSRVGVPQGGTEAFF.

The J gene is TRBJ2-7, the V gene TRBV4-1, with TRBD1 matching 7 bases. This CDR3 has 13 residues. The germline CDR1 and CDR2 sequences are MGHRA and YSYEKL. V dropped 0 bases and J dropped 5; count of bases not matched to a gene: 1. The CDR3 DNA follows: TGCGCCAGCAGCCAAGAGCAGGGGGACGAGCAGTACTTC. It translates to CASSQEQGDEQYF.

The chain recombines TRBV6-1 with TRBJ2-3, with a tentative D call TRBD2 (6 bases). V dropped 4 bases and J dropped 4 bases, with 9 bases sitting between them. Germline V gene data show CDR1 as MNHNS and CDR2 as SASEGT. The CDR3 loop spans 13 amino acids. CDR3 nucleotide sequence: TGTGCCAGCAGTGTGCGGGGAGCAGATACGCAGTATTTT. Its translation is CASSVRGADTQYF.

The V gene is TRBV7-9, the J gene TRBJ2-2; no definite D call. Germline V gives CDR1 SEHNR, CDR2 FQNEAQ (reference sequence). Trimming pared 5 bases from V and 3 bases from J, leaving 10 bases between. There are 14 residues in the CDR3. CDR3 nucleotide sequence: TGTGCCAGCAGCCCAACGGAATACACCGGGGAGCTGTTTTTT. It specifies CASSPTEYTGELFF.

CDR3 nucleotides: TGTGCCAGCAGCGTAGATGGCGGGGGAGCCTGGGAGCAGTACTTC. It translates to CASSVDGGGAWEQYF. J is TRBJ2-7 and V is TRBV9; 7 positions match TRBD2. The length of the CDR3 is 15 residues. V was clipped by 0 bases and J by 7 bases; unmatched bases: 10. Germline-derived CDR1 and CDR2 are SGDLS and YYNGEE.

This chain links TRBV9 with TRBJ2-3; D is ambiguous. CDR3 length: 14 residues. V lost 0 bases and J 3 bases, leaving 8 bases between the germline ends. Looked up from germline, CDR1 is SGDLS and CDR2 is YYNGEE. CDR3 in amino acids: CASSVGVTTDTQYF. The CDR3 coding sequence is TGTGCCAGCAGCGTAGGGGTGACAACAGATACGCAGTATTTT.

This clone turned up a few times. At the DNA level, this CDR3 is encoded by other sequences in the same sample as well. V usage is TRBV2 and J usage is TRBJ1-1; no firm D call. Per germline, CDR1 SNHLY and CDR2 FYNNEI. The ends were cut back, 3 bases at V and 2 bases at J, with 10 bases in the middle. This CDR3 has 14 residues. CDR3 region: CASSDVSVNTEAFF. Written as DNA, the CDR3 is TGTGCCAGCAGTGACGTGTCAGTAAACACTGAAGCTTTCTTT. The whole variable domain, remainder taken from reference TRBV2 and TRBJ1-1, is EPEVTQTPSHQVTQMGQEVILRCVPISNHLYFYWYRQILGQKVEFLVSFYNNEISEKSEIFDDQFSVERPDGSNFTLKIRSTKLEDSAMYFCASSDVSVNTEAFFGQGTRLTVV.

In regard to this clone: The same CDR3 can be traced to other DNA sequences in this sample. The chain carries TRBV7-9 and TRBJ1-2, with D uncertain. The CDR3 extends over 13 amino acids. V lost 5 bases and J lost 3, with 10 bases in between. Germline loops: CDR1 SEHNR, CDR2 FQNEAQ (reference sequence). The CDR3 region has the DNA TGTGCCAGCAGCCCCGGACGGGACTATGGCTACACCTTC. Residues: CASSPGRDYGYTF.

The chain is built from TRBV18 and TRBJ1-1, with D possibly TRBD1 on 6 matching bases. CDR1 is KGHSH, CDR2 LQKENI, per germline. CDR3 size: 13 residues. Trimming removed 3 bases at V and 6 bases at J, with 11 bases between. The CDR3: CASSPDRLAEAFF. CDR3 DNA: TGTGCCAGCTCACCGGACAGACTGGCTGAAGCTTTCTTT.

The chain carries TRBV5-1 and TRBJ2-5; TRBD1 is a possible D gene (6 bases). The V end was cut by 9 bases, the J end by 5 bases, with 14 bases between. Germline CDR1 and CDR2: SGHRS and YFSETQ. The CDR3 has 12 amino acids. In DNA form, the CDR3 reads TGCGCCACCTCTTCTCAGGGGGAGACCCAGTACTTC. Translating it yields CATSSQGETQYF.